This T cell receptor (beta chain) was profiled in a study of shared clonotypes between healthy human individuals (dated by TCRdb to the early 2020s). Regarding the study in general: A few men and two women, aged 18 to 49 years, made up the cohort. For each donor, CD4 naive and CD4 memory were each given three plates, CD8 naive was given two plates, and CD8 memory was given one plate. To estimate repertoire size and how much clonotype sharing occurs between individuals, the study deeply sequenced the blood TCR repertoires of about five healthy adults. To increase sequencing depth and limit assay-specific biases, different laboratories used diverse techniques to prepare libraries and sequence TCR repertoires. Leukapheresis yielded between about 0.85 and 9.5 billion PBMCs per donor. What the work shows at the level of the full study, not this receptor alone: The genetic and exposure-history diversity represented was limited by the small number of donors. Sampling was restricted to blood, and TCR repertoires in tissue are likely to differ from TCR repertoires in blood. Compared with non-shared clonotypes, clonotypes shared by all four sorted-subset donors had higher generation probabilities. Based on pairwise subsampling, the degree of clonotype sharing among donors was expected to be affected by sequencing depth. Larger estimated clonotype richness was generally found for naive subsets than for memory subsets. When a handful of donors were compared, the shared fraction of clonotypes was about 5.5% for naive CD4, 3% to 4% for naive CD8, 2% to 2.5% for memory CD4, and roughly 0.43% for memory CD8. Rarefaction of sorted-subset datasets indicated incomplete sequencing despite the large sequencing depth.

Trimming takes 3 bases from V and 2 bases from J, and the germline ends sit 14 bases apart. Via the germline V gene (reference sequence), CDR1 is WNHNN and CDR2 SYGVQD. The CDR3 covers 15 residues, taking in both the cysteine and the phenylalanine. Just CDR3 DNA is preserved here, 45 bases in frame from base 1. CD8 naive samples consisted of CD45RO-negative cells that were positively selected for CCR7, yielding a CD45RA+CCR7+ population without TemRA cells. Healthy HIV-negative adults with no recently reported acute infections or vaccinations were included as donors. Every donor was a Caucasian adult living in Nashville, Tennessee, USA. After blood collection by leukapheresis, PBMCs were isolated using Ficoll-Histopaque density gradient centrifugation and then cryopreserved in the vapor phase of liquid nitrogen. Analytical flow cytometry was used to check the purity and quantity of each magnetically sorted T cell population. Genomic DNA was isolated from each sorted fraction and quantified by UV absorbance on a Nanodrop 2000c.

Details on this clone: The target of this receptor is not known. The sample holds no much larger clone one base away, and base qualities are not on file.

Using the deep immunoSEQ assay, multiplex PCR amplified TCR CDR3 regions from genomic DNA. Genomic DNA extracted from each cell subset was distributed evenly over all wells of several immunoSEQ 96-well plates, and each plate served as one replicate. Each replicate PCR for sorted subsets received about 180 ng genomic DNA, equal to about 29,000 T cell genomes. Purified libraries were quantified with a Qubit 3.0 fluorometer, sized on a Bioanalyzer 2100, and re-quantified with the KAPA Library Quantification kit. A separate single-read 150-cycle Illumina NextSeq 550 flow cell was used to sequence each immunoSEQ 96-well plate. The paper's processing steps were these. The immunoSEQ output contained only junctional sequences without quality scores, so filtering could not match that applied to full-length reads. To assign V/J genes and CDR3, sequences were annotated against IMGT germline references using PyIR, a Python wrapper for IgBLAST v1.9. Reads were filtered out if the reads had weak V/J assignments (E-value above 1e-6), no CDR3, stop codons, out-of-frame junctions, or ambiguous translated residues. V3J clonotypes were defined as sequences sharing an identical inferred V gene, J gene, and CDR3 amino acid sequence. Percentage overlap between repertoires was calculated by dividing the number of shared unique clonotypes by the size of the smaller repertoire. RTK rarefaction, the Chao1 estimator, and Recon v2.1 estimates of unobserved clonotypes were used to assess repertoire richness. For all TCRbeta clonotypes obtained by the gDNA method from a few donors, generation probabilities were computed with OLGA. This is the immuneACCESS table as TCRdb keeps it, with only in-frame sequences that have V and J called. A part of the clones is gone; compared with another copy, unresolved V genes explain less than half, and the rest is unexplained. That table gives V, J and clone size, and the DNA gave D and trimming. In this sample the table shows roughly 770,000 clones, about 96% of which occur a single time. The ten largest clones capture around 0.21% of the sample.

The source is a man aged 25-45 years in good health. The chain employs TRBV10-1 and TRBJ2-7; the D gene is possibly TRBD1 or TRBD2, each agreeing over 5 bases. Sequenced: naive CD8+ T cells sorted from blood. The cell subset or site label corresponds to: CD45RA+CCR7+. The sequenced DNA is TGCGCCAGCAGTGATAGTAGGGACGCCCCCTACGAGCAGTACTTC. This codes for CASSDSRDAPYEQYF.